The entry below describes one T cell receptor beta chain. Its target is unknown. The sample originates from a study of blood T cells in healthy people across ages. Findings of the study overall: Diversity estimates from one million T cells were considered underestimates. Aged donors had fewer naive CD4+ cells and lower diversity than long-lived donors.

Every donor provided roughly 10 milliliters of peripheral blood. With 6 bases removed from V and 4 bases from J, the gap between germline ends came to 15 bases. The CDR3 runs to 13 residues. Germline V gene data show CDR1 as DFQATT and CDR2 as SNEGSKA (reference sequence). Using a J-beta primer mix together with a sample-barcoded 5' primer, a second PCR was run for roughly 6 to 11 cycles. Each cDNA molecule was tagged by a template-switch adaptor that had 12 random nucleotides. One entry per CDR3 protein, called by TCRdb with MiXCR from the 5' RACE reads. Of under 1,000,000 distinct CDR3 sequences in the sample, around 50% were seen once.

This sequence joins TRBV20-1 and TRBJ1-1, with D possibly TRBD1 on 5 matching bases. The TCR comes from a man aged 80 or over in good health. The source material was blood. The CDR3, as DNA: TGCAGTGCCGCGAGGTTGGGGCTCACTGAAGCTTTCTTT. It translates to CSAARLGLTEAFF.